A selection of T cell receptor beta chains follows, all from one sample in a study of blood T cell repertoires in COVID-19. Profiling relied on immunoSEQ multiplex PCR, and the TCRdb table lists in-frame clones only, not all of them. In the table there are approximately 170,000 clones, roughly four fifths of which are singletons. The sequenced sample consisted of peripheral blood. These receptors were collected from a woman of 80 years or more with acute or convalescent COVID-19. CDR3s include the opening cysteine and the closing phenylalanine or tryptophan.

CASSFQGKVLGGYTF,TRBV28
CASSLVTAYNSPLHF,TRBV27
CAISPGTGTEAFF,TRBV10-3
CASSLIRGTHNEQFF,TRBV5-1
CAWSVQAGRTDTQYF,TRBV30
CASSRENTEAFF,TRBV27
CASSPAGDRGAKNEQFF,TRBV13
CASSARGTPNTEAFF,TRBV7-9
CASSLDNFYEQYF,TRBV5-6
CASSLGGTGGRYEQYF,TRBV5-6
CAWSVWQGRPEAFF,TRBV30
CSARTGVTQETQYF,TRBV29-1
CASSVGTGVPYEQYF,TRBV9
CASSQKGNNEQFF,TRBV3-1/TRBV3-2
CASSYPSGPTYEQYF,TRBV6-2/TRBV6-3
CASSEAVQRTYEQYF,TRBV6-1
CASSLSTGGNTEAFF,TRBV27
CASSLFGTGGSGANVLTF,TRBV19
CASSETGAYGYTF,TRBV2
CSGQTGQNYGYTF,TRBV29-1
CASSHGTGVTGELFF,TRBV18
CASSYSQNTGELFF,TRBV6-6
CASSDGPGNTIYF,TRBV9
CASSLDPGVQKLFF,TRBV28
CASSIRASGTQQFF,TRBV19
CASSSGADARYGYTF,TRBV19
CASSQSGSGVGYTF,TRBV3-1/TRBV3-2
CASREGRGFTYEQYF,TRBV2
CASSQTRARGETQYF,TRBV4-1
CASSPGTGLSKNTGELFF,TRBV11-2
CASSLTGGGELFF,TRBV6-5